The 13 T cell receptor beta chains given below trace back to one sample, sequenced in a study of early T cells in non-severe SARS-CoV-2 infection (dated by TCRdb to about 2021). To prepare the library, 5' RACE was applied. Sequencing relied on a NextSeq 500. TCRdb reprocessing: public reads trimmed at Q25 with fastp, clones called with MiXCR, in-frame beta chains kept. CDR3 protein duplicates are merged, each entry listing the most common genes and DNA. The sample table lists about 92,000 distinct CDR3 sequences, approximately 15% of them with a count of one. 6.1% of the sample comes from the top ten. Source material: whole blood. All receptors derive from an adult who was a healthcare worker with PCR-confirmed SARS-CoV-2 infection or an uninfected control (not recorded which).

In this sample, this clonotype turned up many times. For the CDR3, the DNA is TGTGCCATCAGTGAGACAGGTACGGACACTGAAGCTTTCTTT. Protein product: CAISETGTDTEAFF. The V and J genes are TRBV10-3 and TRBJ1-1, with a possible D match to TRBD1 (5 bases). The CDR3 contains 14 residues. The germline V and J ends were trimmed by 2 bases and 3 bases, with 10 bases remaining between them. Germline V lookup: CDR1 ENHRY, CDR2 SYGVKD.

The chain uses TRBV4-3 and TRBJ2-7; D is undetermined. The V end lost 0 bases, the J end lost 0 bases, and 6 bases lay between the germline ends. Germline CDR1 LGHNA, CDR2 YSLEER. The CDR3 sequence is 14 residues long. CDR3 in amino acids: CASSQDLASYEQYF. In nucleotides, the CDR3 is TGCGCCAGCAGCCAAGATCTGGCCTCCTACGAGCAGTACTTC.

This clonotype was observed a handful of times. DNA for the CDR3: TGTGCCAGCAGCCCTTCCCGGAGGTCGCTAGCGGGGGCCTCTAGCACAGATACGCAGTATTTT. It is translated as CASSPSRRSLAGASSTDTQYF. The chain joins TRBV7-9 to TRBJ2-3, with TRBD2 matching 10 bases. Looked up from germline, CDR1 is SEHNR and CDR2 is FQNEAQ (reference sequence). After removal of 5 bases from V and 0 bases from J, the junction contained 20 bases not matched to a gene. The CDR3 consists of 21 residues. The entire variable domain, with the rest obtained from reference TRBV7-9 and TRBJ2-3, is as follows: DTGVSQNPRHKITKRGQNVTFRCDPISEHNRLYWYRQTLGQGPEFLTYFQNEAQLEKSRLLSDRFSAERPKGSFSTLEIQRTEQGDSAMYLCASSPSRRSLAGASSTDTQYFGPGTRLTVL.

The chain couples TRBV12-5 to TRBJ2-2; D not certain. V lost 8 bases, J lost 3 bases, and 7 bases lay in between. CDR3 length equals 12 residues. The germline CDR1 and CDR2 sequences are LGHNT and FRNRAP. The CDR3 DNA is TGTGCTAGTCTTGGGTACACCGGGGAGCTGTTTTTT. This sequence encodes CASLGYTGELFF.

The table lists this clonotype with a few counts. The chain links TRBV6-2 or TRBV6-3 to TRBJ1-1; D unresolved. The CDR3 is 13 amino acids. V was cut by 0 bases and J by 8 bases, with 10 bases left in between. Germline lookup yields CDR1 MNHEY and CDR2 SVGEGT. The CDR3 protein is CASSYSERSEAFF. CDR3 DNA sequence: TGTGCCAGCAGTTACTCGGAGAGGAGCGAAGCTTTCTTT.

Ten or more counts support this clonotype. The chain is built from TRBV7-3 and TRBJ2-5; 7 bases are shared with TRBD1. CDR1 is SGHTA and CDR2 is FQGTGA in the germline V gene. V gave up 6 bases and J gave up 3 bases; unmatched junction bases: 4. The CDR3 runs 13 residues. CDR3 bases: TGTGCCAGCAGTAAGGGGACAGAAGAGACCCAGTACTTC. This sequence encodes CASSKGTEETQYF.

There are a few counts of this clonotype. The chain joins TRBV5-4 to TRBJ1-1; possible D gene TRBD1, 5 bases. Germline CDR1 is SGHNT and CDR2 is YYREEE (reference sequence). Trimming pared 3 bases from V and 3 bases from J, leaving 12 bases between. This CDR3 region has 14 residues. CDR3 in amino acids: CASSSDMGDTEAFF. The CDR3 DNA sequence: TGTGCCAGCAGCTCCGATATGGGGGACACTGAAGCTTTCTTT.

This clonotype was recorded a few times. The chain has TRBV6-4 and TRBJ1-6, with D possibly TRBD1 on 5 matching bases. V lost 5 bases, J lost 0 bases, and 8 bases lay in between. The germline V gene encodes CDR1 MRHNA and CDR2 SNTAGT. The length of the CDR3 is 15 residues. The DNA of the CDR3 is TGTGCCAGCAGTACAGACAGCTCCTATAATTCACCCCTCCACTTT. It specifies CASSTDSSYNSPLHF.

The V gene is TRBV11-3, the J gene TRBJ2-7; 11 bases agree with TRBD1. CDR3 length equals 19 residues. Trimming removed 1 base from V and 3 bases from J; junction bases left unmatched: 14. Germline CDR1 SGHNT, CDR2 YENEEA. CDR3 in DNA: TGTGCCAGCAGCTTAGGAGCGCCGACGGACAGGGGGCACCGCTACGAGCAGTACTTC. This encodes CASSLGAPTDRGHRYEQYF.

A few counts support this clonotype. V usage is TRBV7-9 and J usage is TRBJ2-7; D ambiguous. CDR1 is SEHNR, CDR2 FQNEAQ, per germline (reference sequence). The CDR3 is 13 amino acids. V was cut by 5 bases and J by 3 bases, with 11 bases left in between. The CDR3, as DNA: TGTGCCAGCAGCCAAACGGTTAGCTACGAGCAGTACTTC. Encoded protein: CASSQTVSYEQYF.

This clonotype was seen a handful of times. The chain joins TRBV2 to TRBJ1-2; D uncertain. Germline CDR1 SNHLY, CDR2 FYNNEI. Trimming took 1 base from V and 5 from J, leaving 11 bases between them. The CDR3 is 14 amino acids. The CDR3 here is CASSEGFDGYGYTF. The CDR3 nucleotides are TGTGCCAGCAGTGAAGGATTTGACGGGTATGGCTACACCTTC.

This clonotype showed up many times. The chain couples TRBV20-1 to TRBJ1-6; 8 positions match TRBD1. There are 15 residues in the CDR3. In germline, CDR1 is DFQATT, CDR2 SNEGSKA (reference sequence). V shed 2 bases and J 5 bases; nucleotides not matched to a gene: 5. CDR3 sequence: CSARPPGQDNSPLHF. The CDR3 nucleotides read TGCAGTGCTAGACCCCCGGGACAGGATAATTCACCCCTCCACTTT.

J is TRBJ1-3 and V is TRBV7-9, with 8 bases matching TRBD1. This CDR3 is built from 17 residues. Trimming took 3 bases from V and 4 from J; bases not matched to a gene: 11. CDR1 is SEHNR and CDR2 is FQNEAQ in the germline V gene (reference sequence). The CDR3 DNA is TGTGCCAGCAGCTTTAACATCAGACAGGGGAGAGGAAACACCATATATTTT. Translated, it gives CASSFNIRQGRGNTIYF.